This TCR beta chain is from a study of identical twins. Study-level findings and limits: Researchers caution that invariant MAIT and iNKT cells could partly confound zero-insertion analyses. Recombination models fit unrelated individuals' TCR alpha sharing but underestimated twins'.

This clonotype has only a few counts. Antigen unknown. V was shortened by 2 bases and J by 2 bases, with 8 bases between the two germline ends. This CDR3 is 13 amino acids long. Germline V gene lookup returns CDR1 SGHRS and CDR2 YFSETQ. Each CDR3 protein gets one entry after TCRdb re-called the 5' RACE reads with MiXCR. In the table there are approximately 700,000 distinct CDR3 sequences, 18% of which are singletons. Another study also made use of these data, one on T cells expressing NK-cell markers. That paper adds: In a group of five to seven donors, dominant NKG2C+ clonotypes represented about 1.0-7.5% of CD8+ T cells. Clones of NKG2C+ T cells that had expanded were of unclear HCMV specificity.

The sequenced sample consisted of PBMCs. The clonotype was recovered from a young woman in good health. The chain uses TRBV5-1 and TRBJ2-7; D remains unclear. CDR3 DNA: TGCGCCAGCAGCTTCGACACAGCCTACGAGCAGTACTTC. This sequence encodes CASSFDTAYEQYF.